Included here is one T cell receptor beta chain sequence, with context. This CDR3 is built from 18 residues. Trimming cost V 2 bases and J 0 bases; bases outside gene matches: 7. The germline V gene encodes CDR1 SNHLY and CDR2 FYNNEI. In the source study's methods: Reference gene primer amplification gave estimated nucleated cell counts. Measured with immunoSEQ multiplex PCR; TCRdb has only the in-frame clones, and not every one. The V and J calls and clone size come from that table; D and trimming were worked out from the DNA. This table holds hundreds of thousands of clones, approximately 88% found once. The data belong to a study of blood T cell repertoires in COVID-19. Background on the study: The United States, Italy and Spain provided the acute and convalescent COVID-19 samples. T cells, B-cell-depleted T cells, or PBMCs supplied cDNA or gDNA.

The receptor was isolated from a woman younger than 45 who had recovered from COVID-19. The sample consisted of peripheral blood. The chain couples TRBV2 to TRBJ2-6; the match to TRBD1 covers 7 bases. The CDR3 DNA sequence: TGTGCCAGCAGTGAACGAGGGGGCTACGTCTCTGGGGCCAACGTCCTGACTTTC. Translation: CASSERGGYVSGANVLTF.